The sample holds one count of the clone carrying this TCR beta chain. The antigen remains unidentified. A second roughly 7 to 12 cycle PCR used barcoded and J-beta primers. Every single cDNA molecule received a tag from a template-switch adaptor with 12 random nucleotides. MiXCR was run by TCRdb on the 5' RACE reads, yielding one entry per CDR3 protein. Among approximately 730,000 distinct CDR3 sequences listed, around 40% were seen once. The data originate from a study of blood T cells in healthy people across ages. Study findings and constraints: Long-lived donors had more naive CD4+ cells and higher diversity than aged donors.

Every donor gave approximately 10 milliliters of peripheral blood. PBMCs, at least 6.5 million per sample, were isolated. The CDR3 contains 14 residues. Germline V gene sequence: CDR1 SGHTA, CDR2 FQGTGA. The TCR sequence derives from a woman aged 55-69 years in good health. The sample comprised blood. This chain uses TRBV7-3 with TRBJ2-1; D could derive from TRBD1 or TRBD2 (5 bases each). The end of the DNA aligns better with TRBJ2-7, so the J call may be wrong. The CDR3, as DNA: TGTGCCAGCAGCCCCGGGACCAATTACAATGAGCAGTACTTC. Translating gives CASSPGTNYNEQYF.